This TCR beta chain appears in the sequencing data of a study of T cells in Graves' hyperthyroidism and ophthalmopathy. CDR1 and CDR2 from the germline V gene are LGHDT and YNNKEL (reference sequence). The junction had 5 bases not matched to a gene; V was cut back by 2 bases and J by 4 bases. There are 15 residues in the CDR3. Amplified TCR beta CDR3 regions derived from RNA transcripts. First-round RT-PCR targeting the TCR CDR3 was performed with the HTBI primer set. TCRdb passed the multiplex PCR reads through MiXCR, listing each CDR3 protein once. The data contain over 350,000 distinct CDR3 sequences, about 15% of them seen just once; the ten biggest clones take up around 13%. At least 3 on the Clinical Activity Score was recorded for ophthalmopathy patients, who also had NOSPECS grade at least 4 and duration under 3 months. Each 10 ml fresh peripheral blood draw supplied the PBMCs.

The V gene is TRBV3-1, the J gene TRBJ2-1; 7 nucleotides line up with TRBD2. This TCR derives from a man between 18 and 29 years old with Graves' ophthalmopathy. Sample: blood. CDR3 residues: CASSQPSGVYNEQFF. The CDR3 bases are TGTGCCAGCAGCCAACCTAGCGGAGTGTACAATGAGCAGTTCTTC.